A single sample is the source of the 23 T cell receptor beta chains below, sequenced in a study of CD8 T cells in Susac syndrome. An amount of RNA that ranged from about 0.45 to 1 ug was reverse transcribed with random hexamers. A single record per CDR3 protein comes from TCRdb applying MiXCR to the immunoSEQ multiplex PCR reads. The sample lists almost 450,000 distinct CDR3 sequences, approximately 89% occurring once. Source material: CD8+ T cells from PBMCs. The receptors shown here come from a human donor with multiple sclerosis.

This clonotype was seen once. The V gene is TRBV4-1, the J gene TRBJ2-3, with D unresolved. Germline CDR1 is MGHRA and CDR2 is YSYEKL. V shed 0 bases and J shed 5 bases, with 9 bases lying between them. The CDR3 runs to 14 residues. The CDR3 sequence: CASSQEAARDTQYF. The DNA for the CDR3 is TGCGCCAGCAGCCAAGAGGCCGCCAGAGATACGCAGTATTTT.

This clonotype appeared a single time. The chain recombines TRBV9 with TRBJ2-5; the D is unclear. CDR3 length: 13 residues. Trimming cost V 3 bases and J 3 bases, with 9 bases left between them. CDR1 is SGDLS and CDR2 is YYNGEE in the germline V gene. Here the CDR3 reads CASSAPPKETQYF. CDR3 in DNA: TGTGCCAGCAGCGCCCCCCCAAAAGAGACCCAGTACTTC. The full variable domain, with the rest looked up from reference TRBV9 and TRBJ2-5, is DSGVTQTPKHLITATGQRVTLRCSPRSGDLSVYWYQQSLDQGLQFLIQYYNGEERAKGNILERFSAQQFPDLHSELNLSSLELGDSALYFCASSAPPKETQYFGPGTRLLVL.

In this sample, this clonotype turned up a few times. The chain joins TRBV27 to TRBJ1-5; TRBD1 agrees at 7 bases. V shed 5 bases and J 6 bases; nucleotides not matched to a gene: 7. Germline values: CDR1 MNHEY, CDR2 SMNVEV (reference sequence). The CDR3 extends over 14 amino acids. CDR3 sequence reads: CASSLGQVGQPQHF. Here the CDR3 DNA reads TGTGCCAGCAGTCTTGGACAGGTTGGTCAGCCCCAGCATTTT.

This clonotype appeared a single time. This chain connects TRBV27 to TRBJ1-2; 8 bases fit TRBD1. With V trimmed by 3 bases and J by 6 bases, 18 bases remained unmatched. CDR1 is MNHEY, CDR2 SMNVEV, per germline (reference sequence). This CDR3 spans 18 amino acids. In DNA form, the CDR3 reads TGTGCCAGCAGTTTCCTCCCCGGGACAGGTTACCTTTTGGATGGCTACACCTTC. Its protein product is CASSFLPGTGYLLDGYTF.

The V and J genes are TRBV30 and TRBJ2-7, with 9 bases identical to TRBD2. CDR3 length: 15 amino acids. V lost 0 bases to trimming and J lost 6 bases; unmatched junction nucleotides: 9. Germline values: CDR1 GTSNPN, CDR2 SVGIG (reference sequence). CDR3 amino acids: CAWSVGAGGLVEQYF. Here the CDR3 DNA reads TGTGCCTGGAGTGTAGGAGCGGGAGGCCTGGTCGAGCAGTACTTC. The full variable domain, with the rest looked up from reference TRBV30 and TRBJ2-7, is SQTIHQWPATLVQPVGSPLSLECTVEGTSNPNLYWYRQAAGRGLQLLFYSVGIGQISSEVPQNLSASRPQDRQFILSSKKLLLSDSGFYLCAWSVGAGGLVEQYFGPGTRLTVT.

The rearrangement uses TRBV6-6 and TRBJ2-3; unclear D gene. Germline CDR1 MNHNY, CDR2 SVGAGI (reference sequence). The CDR3 covers 12 residues. V was shortened by 6 bases and J by 2 bases, with 6 bases between the two germline ends. CDR3 DNA: TGTGCCAGCAGCCATTACACAGATACGCAGTATTTT. Translation: CASSHYTDTQYF.

The chain is built from TRBV5-6 and TRBJ2-1; 11 bases are shared with TRBD2. This CDR3 has 14 amino acids. Germline V lookup: CDR1 SGHDT, CDR2 YYEEEE. The V and J ends lost 3 bases and 8 bases, in that order; junction bases with no gene match: 4. In nucleotides, the CDR3 is TGTGCCAGCAGCTCGGGACTAGCGGTCCATGAGCAGTTCTTC. This encodes CASSSGLAVHEQFF.

The rearrangement joins TRBV5-1 to TRBJ1-5; no clear D. Trimming pared 0 bases from V and 4 bases from J, leaving 8 bases between. CDR3 length: 14 residues. CDR1 and CDR2 (germline): SGHRS, YFSETQ. CDR3 in amino acids: CASSLAYGNQPQHF. The DNA for the CDR3 is TGCGCCAGCAGCTTGGCCTATGGAAATCAGCCCCAGCATTTT.

The CDR3 DNA reads TGTGCCATCAGTATTCCAGGGGCTGGAAACACCATATATTTT. Its protein product is CAISIPGAGNTIYF. The chain combines TRBV10-3 with TRBJ1-3; a weak D match, TRBD1 (6 bases). V was trimmed by 5 bases and J by 2 bases, leaving 10 bases between them. This CDR3 has 14 residues. The germline gives CDR1 ENHRY, CDR2 SYGVKD.

This chain joins TRBV7-9 and TRBJ2-3, with 11 bases aligning to TRBD2. Germline CDR1 reads SEHNR; CDR2 reads FQNEAQ (reference sequence). The CDR3 consists of 16 residues. V shed 5 bases and J 4 bases; nucleotides not matched to a gene: 8. The CDR3 sequence is CASSPASGGISDTQYF. As DNA, the CDR3 is TGTGCCAGCAGCCCTGCTAGCGGGGGGATATCAGATACGCAGTATTTT.

CDR3 bases: TGTGCCAGCAGCTTAGAAGGGGATGAAGCTTTCTTT. It codes for CASSLEGDEAFF. The gene calls are TRBV7-9 and TRBJ1-1; weak D call: TRBD1 (5 bases). The CDR3 contains 12 residues. Germline V gene sequence: CDR1 SEHNR, CDR2 FQNEAQ (reference sequence). V was trimmed by 1 base and J by 7 bases, leaving 7 bases between them.

The chain couples TRBV30 to TRBJ1-1, with a weak D call TRBD1 (6 bases). Between the trimmed V and J ends, which lost 4 bases and 8 bases, there was a span of 20 bases. The CDR3 runs to 14 residues. Germline CDR1 reads GTSNPN; CDR2 reads SVGIG (reference sequence). CDR3 loop: CAWNEDRWGTEAFF. In nucleotides, the CDR3 is TGTGCCTGGAATGAAGACAGGTGGGGGACCGAAGCTTTCTTT.

The genes are TRBV27 and TRBJ1-5, with D unresolved. Germline CDR1 reads MNHEY; CDR2 reads SMNVEV (reference sequence). The CDR3 is 14 amino acids. Deletions cut 5 bases from V and 4 bases from J, with 12 bases between. The CDR3 nucleotides are TGTGCCAGCAGTCGGGGAGAGGGAAATCAGCCCCAGCATTTT. It translates to CASSRGEGNQPQHF.

The chain's CDR3 is CASSYSGNTIYF. The CDR3 nucleotides are TGTGCCAGCTCCTACTCTGGAAACACCATATATTTT. The rearrangement uses TRBV18 and TRBJ1-3; D is ambiguous. The germline CDR1 and CDR2 sequences are KGHSH and LQKENI. V was clipped by 6 bases and J by 0 bases, with 3 bases between them. CDR3 size: 12 residues.

V is TRBV5-1 and J is TRBJ1-5; TRBD1 aligns across 9 bases. Germline V lookup: CDR1 SGHRS, CDR2 YFSETQ. Germline trimming cut 5 bases from V and 3 bases from J; bases unmatched to any gene: 6. CDR3 length equals 15 residues. The chain's CDR3 is CASSSGTGNNQPQHF. In nucleotides, the CDR3 is TGCGCCAGCAGTTCCGGGACAGGGAACAATCAGCCCCAGCATTTT.

The chain couples TRBV6-4 to TRBJ2-5; TRBD1 agrees at 7 bases. Looked up from germline, CDR1 is MRHNA and CDR2 is SNTAGT. The V segment lost 0 bases and the J segment 6 bases; nucleotides outside the gene matches: 7. The CDR3 runs to 15 residues. The CDR3 DNA is TGTGCCAGCAGTGACTCAGGGGGCATGTTTAAGACCCAGTACTTC. It codes for CASSDSGGMFKTQYF.

This clonotype appeared a few times. The chain uses TRBV6-1 and TRBJ1-1; D possibly corresponds to TRBD1 (6 bases). The CDR3 length is 14 residues. Germline values: CDR1 MNHNS, CDR2 SASEGT. The V end was cut by 7 bases, the J end by 5 bases, with 17 bases between. CDR3 region: CASTYTGLWTEAFF. The CDR3 nucleotides read TGTGCCAGCACCTACACAGGGCTTTGGACTGAAGCTTTCTTT.

The chain uses TRBV10-3 and TRBJ1-4; no reliable D call. Germline V lookup: CDR1 ENHRY, CDR2 SYGVKD. The CDR3 is made up of 14 amino acids. V lost 3 bases and J 3 bases, leaving 8 bases between the germline ends. The CDR3 protein is CAISDGRPNEKLFF. The CDR3 nucleotides are TGTGCCATCAGTGATGGGAGACCTAATGAAAAACTGTTTTTT.

V is TRBV6-1 and J is TRBJ1-2; D is unclear. Trimming removed 5 bases from V and 4 bases from J, with 8 bases in between. CDR3 length: 12 residues. The germline gives CDR1 MNHNS, CDR2 SASEGT. CDR3 DNA: TGTGCCAGCAGTCCAGATATCTATGGCTACACCTTC. This encodes CASSPDIYGYTF.

J is TRBJ1-1 and V is TRBV4-1; D is unclear. CDR1 is MGHRA and CDR2 is YSYEKL in the germline V gene. The CDR3 covers 15 residues. Trimming cost V 0 bases and J 4 bases, with 12 bases left between them. The CDR3 is CASSQERSWGTEAFF. CDR3 in DNA: TGCGCCAGCAGCCAAGAGAGGAGTTGGGGCACTGAAGCTTTCTTT.

This chain uses TRBV7-9 with TRBJ2-2; D is unresolved. V gave up 5 bases and J gave up 10 bases, with 5 bases separating them. The length of the CDR3 is 10 residues. Germline V lookup: CDR1 SEHNR, CDR2 FQNEAQ (reference sequence). The CDR3 sequence: CASSTVELFF. Here the CDR3 DNA reads TGTGCCAGCAGCACGGTGGAGCTGTTTTTT.

This clonotype came up once. In DNA form, the CDR3 reads TGTGCCAGCAGCTTAGCCTGGGGACAGACTAATGAAAAACTGTTTTTT. It translates to CASSLAWGQTNEKLFF. This chain links TRBV11-2 with TRBJ1-4; 7 bases agree with TRBD1. The germline CDR1 and CDR2 sequences are SGHAT and FQNNGV. Trimming took 1 base from V and 2 from J; bases not matched to a gene: 4. The length of the CDR3 is 16 residues.

This clonotype was seen only once. This chain uses TRBV4-1 with TRBJ2-2, with a possible D match to TRBD1 (5 bases). CDR3 length: 14 amino acids. V lost 1 base and J lost 9, with 12 bases in between. Germline lookup yields CDR1 MGHRA and CDR2 YSYEKL. The CDR3 bases are TGCGCCAGCAGCCAAGGTCCTGGGGCGAGGGAGCTGTTTTTT. This sequence encodes CASSQGPGARELFF.